Listed below are T cell receptor beta chains from one sample, sequenced in a study of OX40 agonist ivuxolimab in advanced cancers. TCRdb's table, derived via immunoSEQ multiplex PCR, lists solely in-frame clones and lacks some. The sample consists of some 80,000 clones, roughly nine tenths of them appearing once. The specimen comprised CD4+ or CD8+ T cells sorted from blood, sampled in a trial of the OX40 agonist ivuxolimab. The receptor set was obtained from an adult with an advanced solid tumor such as melanoma, head and neck, liver or kidney cancer. Each CDR3 is given with its conserved first and last residue. The order of the fields is clone size, D gene, CDR3 length, J gene, V gene, CDR3 protein, CDR3 DNA. D genes are given only for firm matches. For some rows the clone size is stated as once, few or many, or as a class when expanded; others skip it.

clone_size: -
d_call: -
cdr3_length: 15
j_call: TRBJ2-2
v_call: TRBV5-1
cdr3_aa: CASSPVGTPAGELFF
cdr3_nt: TGCGCCAGCAGCCCCGTTGGGACACCCGCCGGGGAGCTGTTTTTT

clone_size: -
d_call: -
cdr3_length: 13
j_call: TRBJ1-4
v_call: TRBV7-2
cdr3_aa: CASTPGANEKLFF
cdr3_nt: TGTGCCAGCACCCCGGGGGCTAATGAAAAACTGTTTTTT

clone_size: few
d_call: -
cdr3_length: 14
j_call: TRBJ1-4
v_call: TRBV18
cdr3_aa: CASSPRGTNEKLFF
cdr3_nt: TGTGCCAGCTCGCCGAGGGGGACTAATGAAAAACTGTTTTTT

clone_size: -
d_call: -
cdr3_length: 14
j_call: TRBJ2-5
v_call: TRBV5-1
cdr3_aa: CASSLGGSGETQYF
cdr3_nt: TGCGCCAGCAGCTTGGGGGGTTCGGGAGAGACCCAGTACTTC

clone_size: -
d_call: TRBD1
cdr3_length: 14
j_call: TRBJ2-1
v_call: TRBV6-1
cdr3_aa: CASSEGDSRNEQFF
cdr3_nt: TGTGCCAGCAGTGAAGGGGACAGTCGCAATGAGCAGTTCTTC

clone_size: -
d_call: TRBD1
cdr3_length: 16
j_call: TRBJ2-5
v_call: TRBV5-4
cdr3_aa: CASSPPPGTDQETQYF
cdr3_nt: TGTGCCAGCAGCCCGCCGCCCGGGACAGACCAAGAGACCCAGTACTTC

clone_size: -
d_call: TRBD2
cdr3_length: 15
j_call: TRBJ2-2
v_call: TRBV28
cdr3_aa: CASSLSGKNTGELFF
cdr3_nt: TGTGCCAGCAGTTTGAGCGGGAAGAACACCGGGGAGCTGTTTTTT

clone_size: -
d_call: -
cdr3_length: 10
j_call: TRBJ2-1
v_call: TRBV20-1
cdr3_aa: CSAIFNEQFF
cdr3_nt: TGCAGTGCTATATTCAATGAGCAGTTCTTC

clone_size: -
d_call: -
cdr3_length: 14
j_call: TRBJ1-2
v_call: TRBV9
cdr3_aa: CASSAGDASYGYTF
cdr3_nt: TGTGCCAGCAGCGCGGGGGATGCGAGCTATGGCTACACCTTC

clone_size: -
d_call: -
cdr3_length: 17
j_call: TRBJ2-4
v_call: TRBV11-2
cdr3_aa: CASSLDRGGIAKNIQYF
cdr3_nt: TGTGCCAGCAGCTTAGATCGTGGGGGGATAGCCAAAAACATTCAGTACTTC

clone_size: -
d_call: TRBD1
cdr3_length: 14
j_call: TRBJ1-3
v_call: TRBV5-1
cdr3_aa: CASSSQGAGNTIYF
cdr3_nt: TGCGCCAGCAGCTCACAGGGGGCTGGAAACACCATATATTTT

clone_size: -
d_call: -
cdr3_length: 10
j_call: TRBJ1-1
v_call: TRBV20-1
cdr3_aa: CSALSGEAFF
cdr3_nt: TGCAGTGCCCTATCGGGTGAAGCTTTCTTT

clone_size: -
d_call: -
cdr3_length: 17
j_call: TRBJ2-1
v_call: TRBV4-1
cdr3_aa: CASSQDGAGIAYNEQFF
cdr3_nt: TGCGCCAGCAGCCAAGATGGGGCGGGGATTGCCTACAATGAGCAGTTCTTC

clone_size: -
d_call: TRBD2
cdr3_length: 15
j_call: TRBJ2-2
v_call: TRBV7-2
cdr3_aa: CASRAGGKQDGELFF
cdr3_nt: TGTGCCAGCAGGGCGGGGGGAAAGCAAGACGGGGAGCTGTTTTTT

clone_size: -
d_call: -
cdr3_length: 15
j_call: TRBJ2-7
v_call: TRBV28
cdr3_aa: CASSSTGTGTYEQYF
cdr3_nt: TGTGCCAGCAGTTCCACCGGGACCGGTACCTACGAGCAGTACTTC

clone_size: -
d_call: -
cdr3_length: 11
j_call: TRBJ2-5
v_call: TRBV2
cdr3_aa: CASSTQETQYF
cdr3_nt: TGTGCCAGCAGTACCCAAGAGACCCAGTACTTC

clone_size: once
d_call: -
cdr3_length: 16
j_call: TRBJ1-1
v_call: TRBV5-1
cdr3_aa: CASSLVLGHVNTEAFF
cdr3_nt: TGCGCCAGCAGCTTGGTTCTGGGACACGTGAACACTGAAGCTTTCTTT

clone_size: once
d_call: TRBD1
cdr3_length: 12
j_call: TRBJ2-7
v_call: TRBV7-9
cdr3_aa: CASSWDSYEQYF
cdr3_nt: TGTGCCAGCAGCTGGGACAGCTACGAGCAGTACTTC

clone_size: -
d_call: -
cdr3_length: 15
j_call: TRBJ2-1
v_call: TRBV9
cdr3_aa: CASSVPPPGYNEQFF
cdr3_nt: TGTGCCAGCAGCGTCCCCCCGCCGGGCTACAATGAGCAGTTCTTC

clone_size: -
d_call: -
cdr3_length: 14
j_call: TRBJ1-1
v_call: TRBV2
cdr3_aa: CASSERGRGFEAFF
cdr3_nt: TGTGCCAGCAGTGAAAGGGGCCGGGGGTTTGAAGCTTTCTTT

clone_size: -
d_call: -
cdr3_length: 16
j_call: TRBJ2-2
v_call: TRBV29-1
cdr3_aa: CSVEDRRATNTGELFF
cdr3_nt: TGCAGCGTTGAAGACCGGAGGGCCACGAACACCGGGGAGCTGTTTTTT

clone_size: -
d_call: -
cdr3_length: 14
j_call: TRBJ1-1
v_call: TRBV7-2
cdr3_aa: CASSRGQMNTEAFF
cdr3_nt: TGTGCCAGCAGCCGCGGGCAGATGAACACTGAAGCTTTCTTT

clone_size: -
d_call: -
cdr3_length: 15
j_call: TRBJ2-1
v_call: TRBV7-2
cdr3_aa: CASSSIGSSYNEQFF
cdr3_nt: TGTGCCAGCAGCTCCATCGGGAGCTCCTACAATGAGCAGTTCTTC

clone_size: -
d_call: -
cdr3_length: 14
j_call: TRBJ2-3
v_call: TRBV5-1
cdr3_aa: CASSLQVPADTQYF
cdr3_nt: TGCGCCAGCAGCTTACAGGTCCCCGCAGATACGCAGTATTTT

clone_size: -
d_call: TRBD1
cdr3_length: 15
j_call: TRBJ1-2
v_call: TRBV27
cdr3_aa: CASSFRTGRDYGYTF
cdr3_nt: TGTGCCAGCAGTTTCCGGACAGGGAGGGACTATGGCTACACCTTC

clone_size: -
d_call: TRBD2
cdr3_length: 17
j_call: TRBJ2-1
v_call: TRBV11-3
cdr3_aa: CASSLRAGGPEVNEQFF
cdr3_nt: TGTGCCAGCAGCTTAAGAGCGGGAGGGCCGGAAGTCAATGAGCAGTTCTTC

clone_size: few
d_call: -
cdr3_length: 11
j_call: TRBJ2-7
v_call: TRBV14
cdr3_aa: CASSQAHKQYF
cdr3_nt: TGTGCCAGCAGCCAAGCCCACAAGCAGTACTTC

clone_size: -
d_call: TRBD1
cdr3_length: 15
j_call: TRBJ2-1
v_call: TRBV9
cdr3_aa: CASSVSTGGWNEQFF
cdr3_nt: TGTGCCAGCAGCGTTTCAACAGGGGGTTGGAATGAGCAGTTCTTC

clone_size: -
d_call: -
cdr3_length: 13
j_call: TRBJ1-6
v_call: TRBV19
cdr3_aa: CASSPRGVSPLHF
cdr3_nt: TGTGCCAGTAGTCCCAGGGGAGTTTCACCCCTCCACTTT

clone_size: few
d_call: -
cdr3_length: 15
j_call: TRBJ1-5
v_call: TRBV4-2
cdr3_aa: CASSQEWGHNQPQHF
cdr3_nt: TGTGCCAGCAGCCAGGAGTGGGGTCACAATCAGCCCCAGCATTTT

clone_size: -
d_call: TRBD1
cdr3_length: 18
j_call: TRBJ1-3
v_call: TRBV19
cdr3_aa: CASSIGQGVFLSGNTIYF
cdr3_nt: TGTGCCAGTAGTATAGGACAGGGAGTCTTCCTCTCTGGAAACACCATATATTTT

clone_size: -
d_call: -
cdr3_length: 12
j_call: TRBJ2-1
v_call: TRBV7-2
cdr3_aa: CASSLFGGEQFF
cdr3_nt: TGTGCCAGCAGCTTATTTGGAGGTGAGCAGTTCTTC

clone_size: -
d_call: -
cdr3_length: 14
j_call: TRBJ2-7
v_call: TRBV18
cdr3_aa: CASSVQGPLYEQYF
cdr3_nt: TGTGCCAGCTCAGTACAGGGACCGCTCTACGAGCAGTACTTC

clone_size: -
d_call: -
cdr3_length: 13
j_call: TRBJ2-7
v_call: TRBV5-1
cdr3_aa: CASTYGWGDEQYF
cdr3_nt: TGCGCCAGCACCTACGGGTGGGGGGACGAGCAGTACTTC

clone_size: -
d_call: -
cdr3_length: 12
j_call: TRBJ2-1
v_call: TRBV28
cdr3_aa: CASSLGADEQFF
cdr3_nt: TGTGCCAGCAGTTTAGGCGCGGATGAGCAGTTCTTC

clone_size: -
d_call: -
cdr3_length: 14
j_call: TRBJ1-1
v_call: TRBV18
cdr3_aa: CASSLSHQNTEAFF
cdr3_nt: TGTGCCAGCTCACTTTCTCACCAGAACACTGAAGCTTTCTTT

clone_size: -
d_call: -
cdr3_length: 12
j_call: TRBJ2-3
v_call: TRBV5-8
cdr3_aa: CASSPGADTQYF
cdr3_nt: TGTGCCAGCAGCCCGGGCGCGGATACGCAGTATTTT

clone_size: -
d_call: -
cdr3_length: 14
j_call: TRBJ2-1
v_call: TRBV5-4
cdr3_aa: CASSLWAGKNEQFF
cdr3_nt: TGTGCCAGCAGCCTATGGGCCGGAAAAAATGAGCAGTTCTTC

clone_size: medium-sized
d_call: -
cdr3_length: 14
j_call: TRBJ1-2
v_call: TRBV19
cdr3_aa: CASRLSGPLYGYTF
cdr3_nt: TGTGCCAGTAGGTTATCGGGCCCCCTCTATGGCTACACCTTC

clone_size: -
d_call: -
cdr3_length: 15
j_call: TRBJ1-3
v_call: TRBV6-5
cdr3_aa: CASSNKRSSGNTIYF
cdr3_nt: TGTGCCAGCAGTAATAAGAGGAGCTCTGGAAACACCATATATTTT

clone_size: -
d_call: -
cdr3_length: 11
j_call: TRBJ2-5
v_call: TRBV5-4
cdr3_aa: CASSLEETQYF
cdr3_nt: TGTGCCAGCAGCTTGGAAGAGACCCAGTACTTC

clone_size: -
d_call: -
cdr3_length: 14
j_call: TRBJ1-5
v_call: TRBV7-9
cdr3_aa: CASSRGLGNQPQHF
cdr3_nt: TGTGCCAGCAGCCGGGGGTTGGGCAATCAGCCCCAGCATTTT

clone_size: -
d_call: -
cdr3_length: 19
j_call: TRBJ2-2
v_call: TRBV11-2
cdr3_aa: CASSRGTLLDQTNTGELFF
cdr3_nt: TGTGCCAGCAGCCGCGGGACCCTGTTGGACCAAACGAACACCGGGGAGCTGTTTTTT

clone_size: -
d_call: -
cdr3_length: 15
j_call: TRBJ2-1
v_call: TRBV19
cdr3_aa: CASSIALLRYNEQFF
cdr3_nt: TGTGCCAGTAGTATCGCCCTTCTGCGATACAATGAGCAGTTCTTC

clone_size: -
d_call: -
cdr3_length: 16
j_call: TRBJ1-4
v_call: TRBV10-3
cdr3_aa: CAISEGKNVLSEKLFF
cdr3_nt: TGTGCCATCAGTGAAGGGAAGAATGTTCTTAGTGAAAAACTGTTTTTT

clone_size: once
d_call: -
cdr3_length: 15
j_call: TRBJ2-7
v_call: TRBV5-4
cdr3_aa: CASSLAGGRVYEQYF
cdr3_nt: TGTGCCAGCAGCTTGGCCGGAGGGCGGGTCTACGAGCAGTACTTC